This is a list of T cell receptor beta chains from one sample in a study of human T cells and chemical hapten exposure. TCRdb itself ran the RACE reads through MiXCR, one entry per CDR3 protein. The table records 180,000 or so distinct CDR3 sequences, roughly 15% of them present only once. The sample was whole blood, taken in connection with sensitization to the hapten diphenylcyclopropenone (DPC). The receptors here all came from a woman aged 25 to 39 with alopecia areata. Some clones in this sample may be carry-over from other donors' samples. The CDR3 runs from the conserved cysteine through the conserved F or W. Fields, in order: CDR3 protein, CDR3 DNA, J gene, V gene, D gene, clone size. A D gene is named only where the DNA matches it firmly. Part of the rows lack a size; the others show once, few, many or a class for expanded clones.

CASSPPEVQPFSGNTIYF,TGTGCCAGCTCACCACCGGAGGTACAGCCTTTCTCTGGAAACACCATATATTTT,TRBJ1-3,TRBV18,NA,NA
CASTPGLDTGELFF,TGTGCCAGCACCCCCGGGCTAGACACCGGGGAGCTGTTTTTT,TRBJ2-2,TRBV7-3,NA,many
CASSGDRGRGGELFF,TGTGCCAGCAGCGGAGACAGGGGGCGCGGAGGGGAGCTGTTTTTT,TRBJ2-2,TRBV11-3,TRBD1,NA
CASSPAETQYF,TGTGCCAGCAGTCCGGCGGAGACCCAGTACTTC,TRBJ2-5,TRBV7-9,NA,many
CTSKDRVETQYF,TGTACCAGCAAAGACAGGGTCGAGACCCAGTACTTC,TRBJ2-5,TRBV28,TRBD1,NA
CSASPVWVGETQYF,TGCAGTGCTTCCCCTGTTTGGGTCGGAGAGACCCAGTACTTC,TRBJ2-5,TRBV20-1,NA,many
CASSEYVGQGNEQYF,TGTGCCAGCAGTGAATATGTAGGGCAGGGAAACGAGCAGTACTTC,TRBJ2-7,TRBV25-1,NA,NA
CASSQDDGDYDSPLHF,TGTGCCAGCAGCCAAGATGATGGGGATTACGATTCACCCCTCCACTTT,TRBJ1-6,TRBV4-2,NA,NA
CASSLTANYGYTF,TGTGCCAGCAGCTTGACAGCTAACTATGGCTACACCTTC,TRBJ1-2,TRBV7-2,NA,many
CASSLGPPQGSGYEQYF,TGTGCCAGCAGCTTAGGCCCACCCCAGGGGTCCGGCTACGAGCAGTACTTC,TRBJ2-7,TRBV13,NA,NA
CASSLGRVGGVGSNSPLHF,TGTGCCAGCAGCTTAGGCCGTGTTGGAGGGGTAGGATCCAATTCACCCCTCCACTTT,TRBJ1-6,TRBV7-6,NA,NA
CSVEDGRGGEKLFF,TGCAGCGTTGAAGACGGGAGGGGGGGCGAAAAACTGTTTTTT,TRBJ1-4,TRBV29-1,NA,NA
CASSLASSNTQYF,TGTGCCAGCAGCTTAGCGTCTAGCAATACGCAGTATTTT,TRBJ2-3,TRBV7-9,NA,few
CASSFGQIFMNTEAFF,TGTGCCAGCAGCTTTGGACAGATATTCATGAACACTGAAGCTTTCTTT,TRBJ1-1,TRBV11-2,NA,NA
CASSQNTRTYSNQPQHF,TGTGCCAGCTCACAGAATACACGGACATATAGCAATCAGCCCCAGCATTTT,TRBJ1-5,TRBV18,NA,few
CASSLTIAGGPSETQYF,TGTGCCAGCAGCCTTACCATAGCGGGAGGGCCCTCCGAGACCCAGTACTTC,TRBJ2-5,TRBV14,TRBD2,NA
CASSVSPGTGLDTIYF,TGTGCCAGCAGTGTTTCGCCCGGGACAGGGTTAGACACCATATATTTT,TRBJ1-3,TRBV25-1,TRBD1,many
CASSQGQGRNTEAFF,TGTGCCAGCAGTCAGGGACAGGGGAGGAACACTGAAGCTTTCTTT,TRBJ1-1,TRBV12-3/TRBV12-4,TRBD1,NA
CASSYHTFQETQYF,TGTGCCAGCAGTTACCACACATTCCAAGAGACCCAGTACTTC,TRBJ2-5,TRBV6-5,NA,few
CASSSDRVGQPQHF,TGTGCCAGCTCATCAGACAGGGTCGGGCAGCCCCAGCATTTT,TRBJ1-5,TRBV18,TRBD1,few
CASSRTGADYNEQFF,TGTGCCAGCAGCCGGACAGGCGCTGATTACAATGAGCAGTTCTTC,TRBJ2-1,TRBV7-9,TRBD1,NA
CASRSPGAYTEAFF,TGTGCCAGCAGATCACCCGGAGCTTACACTGAAGCTTTCTTT,TRBJ1-1,TRBV6-5,NA,NA
CASSLVGFSKETQYF,TGTGCCAGCAGCTTGGTTGGGTTTTCTAAAGAGACCCAGTACTTC,TRBJ2-5,TRBV5-5,NA,many
CSVGVGSQPQHF,TGCAGCGTTGGGGTGGGCAGCCAGCCCCAGCATTTT,TRBJ1-5,TRBV29-1,NA,NA
CASSFRSNQPQHF,TGTGCCAGCAGCTTTAGAAGCAATCAGCCCCAGCATTTT,TRBJ1-5,TRBV12-3/TRBV12-4,NA,many
CASSLKWDPRNEQFF,TGTGCCAGCAGCTTAAAGTGGGACCCTAGGAATGAGCAGTTCTTC,TRBJ2-1,TRBV7-2,NA,few
CASSLYGRNTGELFF,TGTGCCAGCAGTTTATACGGCAGGAACACCGGGGAGCTGTTTTTT,TRBJ2-2,TRBV12-3/TRBV12-4,NA,NA
CASSLDMGNTEAFF,TGTGCCAGCAGCTTAGATATGGGGAACACTGAAGCTTTCTTT,TRBJ1-1,TRBV7-3,NA,NA
CASSLQRGGRGGTDTQYF,TGTGCCAGCAGCCTACAGCGGGGGGGCCGAGGGGGCACAGATACGCAGTATTTT,TRBJ2-3,TRBV5-4,TRBD2,NA
CASRKTSGTGASGEQYF,TGTGCCAGCAGGAAAACCTCCGGGACAGGGGCATCAGGCGAGCAGTACTTC,TRBJ2-7,TRBV4-2,TRBD1,NA
CASSYRAGAGANVLTF,TGTGCCAGCAGTTACCGGGCGGGAGCTGGGGCCAACGTCCTGACTTTC,TRBJ2-6,TRBV6-2/TRBV6-3,TRBD2,NA
CAWSMETPKNIQYF,TGTGCCTGGAGTATGGAGACCCCCAAGAACATTCAGTACTTC,TRBJ2-4,TRBV30,NA,NA
CASSQEERSNTGELFF,TGTGCCAGCAGCCAAGAGGAACGAAGCAACACCGGGGAGCTGTTTTTT,TRBJ2-2,TRBV4-2,NA,few
CASSSPKDLHSSYNSPLHF,TGTGCCAGCAGCTCTCCCAAGGACCTTCACAGCTCCTATAATTCACCCCTCCACTTT,TRBJ1-6,TRBV7-2,NA,many
CASSYSWEGAAPRPPFF,TGTGCCAGCAGTTACTCGTGGGAGGGGGCGGCGCCCAGGCCCCCTTTCTTT,TRBJ1-1,TRBV6-5,TRBD1,NA
CASSRLLARDEQFF,TGTGCCAGCAGCCGACTACTAGCCCGGGATGAGCAGTTCTTC,TRBJ2-1,TRBV27,NA,many
CASSLPGALTGNTIYF,TGTGCCAGCAGTTTACCAGGGGCGCTGACTGGAAACACCATATATTTT,TRBJ1-3,TRBV28,NA,NA
CASSLMGNTEAFF,TGCGCCAGCAGCTTGATGGGGAACACTGAAGCTTTCTTT,TRBJ1-1,TRBV5-1,NA,NA
CASGPSGTSGTGELFF,TGTGCTAGTGGTCCCTCCGGGACTAGCGGCACCGGGGAGCTGTTTTTT,TRBJ2-2,TRBV12-5,TRBD2,NA
CASSLEGSTEAFF,TGTGCCAGCAGCTTAGAGGGGAGCACTGAAGCTTTCTTT,TRBJ1-1,TRBV7-9,NA,many